This T cell receptor beta chain was sequenced during a study of T-cell reconstitution after alpha-beta-depleted transplantation in children. Overall study findings and caveats: Several hundred expanded graft clones reportedly gave rise to the alpha-beta T cells present about two months after transplant.

A remark on this clonotype: Its matching antigen is unknown.

The authors prepared the TCRbeta library with unique molecular identifiers. TCRdb passed the PCR reads through MiXCR, listing each CDR3 protein once. The sample contains about 980,000 distinct CDR3 sequences, about 29% of which appear only once. This CDR3 has 18 residues. Looked up from germline, CDR1 is LGHNA and CDR2 is YSLEER. With 4 bases removed from V and 4 bases from J, the gap between germline ends came to 22 bases. This chain connects TRBV4-3 to TRBJ1-4; no firm D call. The sample consisted of PBMCs, mostly from graft donor cells, taken 360 days after TCRalphabeta/CD19-depleted stem cell transplant. The receptor was isolated from a boy under two years old who had a stem cell transplant for SCID, so the T cells may come from the graft donor. CDR3 sequence reads: CASSPARQSSRINEKLFF. The DNA of the CDR3 is TGCGCCAGCAGCCCTGCCCGACAATCTAGCAGGATTAATGAAAAACTGTTTTTT.